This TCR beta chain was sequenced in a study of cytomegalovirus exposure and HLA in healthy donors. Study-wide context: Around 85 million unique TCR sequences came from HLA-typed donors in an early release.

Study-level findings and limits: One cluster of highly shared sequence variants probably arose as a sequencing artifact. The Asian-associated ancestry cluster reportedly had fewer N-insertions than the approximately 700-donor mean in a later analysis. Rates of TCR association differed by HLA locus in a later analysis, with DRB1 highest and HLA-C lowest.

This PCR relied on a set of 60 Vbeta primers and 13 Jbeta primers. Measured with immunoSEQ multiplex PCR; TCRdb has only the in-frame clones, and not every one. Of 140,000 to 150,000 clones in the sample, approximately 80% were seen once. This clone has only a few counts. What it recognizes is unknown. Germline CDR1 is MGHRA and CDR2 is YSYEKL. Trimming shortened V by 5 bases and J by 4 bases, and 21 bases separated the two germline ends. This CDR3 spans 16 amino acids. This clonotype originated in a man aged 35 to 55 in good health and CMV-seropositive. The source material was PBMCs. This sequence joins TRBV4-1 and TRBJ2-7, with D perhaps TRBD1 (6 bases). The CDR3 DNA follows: TGCGCCAGCAGCTCCCAGGGTGGAGACAGGCATTACGAGCAGTACTTC. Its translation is CASSSQGGDRHYEQYF.